This is a list of T cell receptor beta chains from one sample in a study of graft-versus-host responses after intestinal transplantation. Sequencing used immunoSEQ multiplex PCR; TCRdb keeps in-frame clones, though not all of them. Of 90,000 to 150,000 clones listed, 85% to 95% are singletons. Their antigens are not known. The sample in question was unstimulated CD8+ T cells sorted from spleen or lymph node cells, obtained before intestinal transplant. These receptors were collected from a human donor who received an intestinal transplant. Each CDR3 is given with its conserved first and last residue. The D gene is left open where the match is weak. Size is stated for part of the rows, as once, few or many counts, or as a class when the clone is expanded.

V gene: TRBV6-6; D gene: .; clone size: .; J gene: TRBJ1-2; CDR3 DNA: TGTGCCAGCAGTTACGTGGCAGGGAATGGCTACACCTTC; CDR3 protein: CASSYVAGNGYTF
V gene: TRBV11-2; D gene: .; clone size: .; J gene: TRBJ1-2; CDR3 DNA: TGTGCCAGCAGCTTAGATTTGACGGGTAACTCTAACTATGGCTACACCTTC; CDR3 protein: CASSLDLTGNSNYGYTF
V gene: TRBV15; D gene: TRBD2; clone size: .; J gene: TRBJ2-3; CDR3 DNA: TGTGCCACCAAGGGTCCCGGGACTAGTCGCACAGATACGCAGTATTTT; CDR3 protein: CATKGPGTSRTDTQYF
V gene: TRBV28; D gene: .; clone size: .; J gene: TRBJ1-6; CDR3 DNA: TGTGCCAGCAGTTTGAGGCTTGGTTCACCCCTCCACTTT; CDR3 protein: CASSLRLGSPLHF
V gene: TRBV6-1; D gene: .; clone size: .; J gene: TRBJ1-2; CDR3 DNA: TGCGCTACGGTGATGCTCCAAGGGGGTAACTATGGCTACACCTTC; CDR3 protein: CATVMLQGGNYGYTF
V gene: TRBV6-5; D gene: .; clone size: once; J gene: TRBJ2-7; CDR3 DNA: TGTGCCAGCAGTTACTACGAACGGAGCTACGAGCAGTACTTC; CDR3 protein: CASSYYERSYEQYF
V gene: TRBV28; D gene: TRBD1; clone size: .; J gene: TRBJ2-2; CDR3 DNA: TGTGCCAGCAGTTCGGACAGGGTGAACACCGGGGAGCTGTTTTTT; CDR3 protein: CASSSDRVNTGELFF
V gene: TRBV9; D gene: .; clone size: once; J gene: TRBJ2-5; CDR3 DNA: TGTGCCAGCAGCGTAGGGAGAGGGGGGTTGTTAGAGACCCAGTACTTC; CDR3 protein: CASSVGRGGLLETQYF
V gene: TRBV13; D gene: TRBD2; clone size: .; J gene: TRBJ2-2; CDR3 DNA: TGTGCCAGCAGCTTTAGGGGGACTAGCGGGAGGCGGGGCGGGGAGCTGTTTTTT; CDR3 protein: CASSFRGTSGRRGGELFF
V gene: TRBV27; D gene: .; clone size: .; J gene: TRBJ2-7; CDR3 DNA: TGTGCCAGCAGTTCCTCCGGGACAACGATGTACGAGCAGTACTTC; CDR3 protein: CASSSSGTTMYEQYF
V gene: TRBV6-1; D gene: .; clone size: .; J gene: TRBJ2-7; CDR3 DNA: TGTGCCAGCAGCCTAGGGTACGAGCAGTACTTC; CDR3 protein: CASSLGYEQYF
V gene: TRBV18; D gene: .; clone size: .; J gene: TRBJ2-2; CDR3 DNA: TGTGCCAGCTCACCACGGGGGGCCGGGGAGCTGTTTTTT; CDR3 protein: CASSPRGAGELFF
V gene: TRBV5-8; D gene: .; clone size: .; J gene: TRBJ1-2; CDR3 DNA: TGTGCCAGCAGCCCCGGCGGGGGCTACACCTTC; CDR3 protein: CASSPGGGYTF
V gene: TRBV7-6; D gene: .; clone size: .; J gene: TRBJ2-5; CDR3 DNA: TGTGCCAGCAGCCGTTCGACAGGCCAACCTCTAGAGACCCAGTACTTC; CDR3 protein: CASSRSTGQPLETQYF
V gene: TRBV9; D gene: .; clone size: few; J gene: TRBJ2-3; CDR3 DNA: TGTGCCAGCAGCGGTCTAACCACAGATACGCAGTATTTT; CDR3 protein: CASSGLTTDTQYF
V gene: TRBV13; D gene: TRBD1; clone size: .; J gene: TRBJ1-2; CDR3 DNA: TGTGCCAGCAGCTTTAGGCCGACAGGGATTAACTACCCCCCCCGGTATGGCTACACCTTC; CDR3 protein: CASSFRPTGINYPPRYGYTF
V gene: TRBV5-1; D gene: .; clone size: .; J gene: TRBJ2-7; CDR3 DNA: TGCGCCAGCAGCTTGAGGGATAACGAGCAGTACTTC; CDR3 protein: CASSLRDNEQYF
V gene: TRBV28; D gene: TRBD1; clone size: .; J gene: TRBJ2-1; CDR3 DNA: TGTGCCAGCAGCCCGCCCTTACACAGGGGTGCCTTCTACAATGAGCAGTTCTTC; CDR3 protein: CASSPPLHRGAFYNEQFF
V gene: TRBV28; D gene: TRBD1; clone size: once; J gene: TRBJ1-2; CDR3 DNA: TGTGCCAGCAGCTTAGACAGGGGGCTGGGGGGCTACACCTTC; CDR3 protein: CASSLDRGLGGYTF
V gene: TRBV7-4; D gene: .; clone size: .; J gene: TRBJ2-6; CDR3 DNA: TGTGCCAGCAGCGAGAGAACCAGCTCACAAAGTCGGGCCAACGTCCTGACTTTC; CDR3 protein: CASSERTSSQSRANVLTF
V gene: TRBV10-3; D gene: .; clone size: once; J gene: TRBJ1-1; CDR3 DNA: TGTGCCATCAGTGAGTCTGGTCCTGAAGCTTTCTTT; CDR3 protein: CAISESGPEAFF
V gene: TRBV27; D gene: .; clone size: .; J gene: TRBJ1-2; CDR3 DNA: TGTGCCAGCAGTTTCGCACTTAACTATGGCTACACCTTC; CDR3 protein: CASSFALNYGYTF
V gene: TRBV27; D gene: .; clone size: .; J gene: TRBJ1-5; CDR3 DNA: TGTGCCAGCAGTTTAGTTCAGGGAGTTAATCAGCCCCAGCATTTT; CDR3 protein: CASSLVQGVNQPQHF
V gene: TRBV11-2; D gene: .; clone size: .; J gene: TRBJ1-1; CDR3 DNA: TGTGCCAGCATTCTGTATCGAGGGAACACTGAAGCTTTCTTT; CDR3 protein: CASILYRGNTEAFF
V gene: TRBV7-6; D gene: .; clone size: .; J gene: TRBJ2-5; CDR3 DNA: TGTGCCAGCAGCTCTCGAGCGCAGTCCGTCACCGAAGAGACCCAGTACTTC; CDR3 protein: CASSSRAQSVTEETQYF
V gene: TRBV18; D gene: .; clone size: once; J gene: TRBJ2-5; CDR3 DNA: TGTGCCAGCTCACCGACCCCAGGGAGACAGAGCCAAGAGACCCAGTACTTC; CDR3 protein: CASSPTPGRQSQETQYF
V gene: TRBV28; D gene: .; clone size: .; J gene: TRBJ2-3; CDR3 DNA: TGTGCCAGCAGTTTAGCATATAGTGGCACAGATACGCAGTATTTT; CDR3 protein: CASSLAYSGTDTQYF